Included here is one T cell receptor (beta chain) sequence, with context. Germline V gene sequence: CDR1 SGHTA, CDR2 FQGNSA. V was trimmed by 6 bases and J by 2 bases, leaving 5 bases between them. The CDR3 is made up of 12 amino acids. TCRdb called the RT-PCR reads again in MiXCR, with one record for every CDR3 protein. The sample holds 410,000 or so distinct CDR3 sequences; 16% are singletons and the top ten take around 7.9%. The sample comes from a study of patients and donors after allogeneic stem cell transplantation. The rearrangement links TRBV7-2 to TRBJ1-3; D uncertain. This TCR came from a human donor who was either an allogeneic HSCT recipient or a stem cell or donor lymphocyte infusion donor (not recorded which). It is not recorded whose cells these are; they may come from a transplant donor. The specimen sequenced was blood, either unsorted or a sorted T cell fraction (not recorded which). CDR3 in DNA: TGTGCCAGCAGGGCACCTGGAAACACCATATATTTT. This gives the protein CASRAPGNTIYF.